Shown below are 18 T cell receptor beta chains from a single sample sequenced in a study of CD8+CD57+ T cells in acquired aplastic anemia. By flow cytometry, patients selected for sequencing had shown an expansion of CD8+CD57+ cells. The study profiled TCR beta VDJ and CDR3 using genomic DNA as template. One entry per CDR3 protein results from TCRdb running MiXCR on the reads. The sample consists of 180,000 or so distinct CDR3 sequences, roughly 50% of them appearing once. Material: sorted CD4+, CD8+, or CD8+CD57+ T cells (not recorded which) from PBMCs. The origin of the receptors is a human donor with aplastic anemia.

The chain carries TRBV29-1 and TRBJ2-3; 10 positions match TRBD2. This CDR3 is 13 amino acids long. Germline lookup yields CDR1 SQVTM and CDR2 ANQGSEA. As DNA, the CDR3 is TGCAGGGCCGGGACTAGCGCTTCAGATACGCAGTATTTT. Protein sequence: CRAGTSASDTQYF.

This chain's CDR3 is CAISRREGDTGELFF. The CDR3 nucleotides read TGTGCCATCAGCAGGCGAGAGGGGGACACCGGGGAGCTGTTTTTT. The chain has TRBV10-3 and TRBJ2-2; D is perhaps TRBD1 (6 bases). Germline CDR1 reads ENHRY; CDR2 reads SYGVKD. The V gene lost 6 bases and the J gene lost 3 bases, with 14 bases spanning the gap. This CDR3 comprises 15 residues.

This clonotype was recorded once. This chain links TRBV20-1 with TRBJ2-7, with 8 bases that match TRBD1. The CDR3 spans 15 residues. Trimming took 0 bases from V and 2 from J; bases not matched to a gene: 6. Germline CDR1 and CDR2: DFQATT and SNEGSKA (reference sequence). The CDR3 region has the DNA TGCAGTGCTAGAGATGCAGGGGGCTCCCCCTACGAGCAGTACTTC. This translates into CSARDAGGSPYEQYF.

This clonotype appeared a single time. As the CDR3 is not closed by the conserved phenylalanine or tryptophan, this likely results from a read error. The chain has TRBV30 and TRBJ1-5; D not resolved. The CDR3 runs 13 residues. Germline assignment: CDR1 GTSNPN and CDR2 SVGIG (reference sequence). The CDR3 DNA follows: TGTGCCTGGAGCCCCAGCAGCAATCGGCCCCAGCATTCT. As protein: CAWSPSSNRPQHS.

Ten or more counts support this clonotype. This chain connects TRBV6-2 or TRBV6-3 to TRBJ1-2, with D perhaps matching TRBD1 (6 bases). CDR3 length: 14 amino acids. The V end was cut by 7 bases, the J end by 3 bases, with 15 bases between. Germline CDR1 and CDR2: MNHEY and SVGEGT. Here the CDR3 reads CASNPGERDYGYTF. In DNA form, the CDR3 reads TGTGCCAGCAATCCAGGGGAGAGAGACTATGGCTACACCTTC.

This clonotype occurred once. This chain connects TRBV19 to TRBJ2-7, with D unclear. Trimming shortened V by 6 bases and J by 0 bases, and 9 bases separated the two germline ends. The length of the CDR3 is 13 residues. The germline CDR1 and CDR2 sequences are LNHDA and SQIVND (reference sequence). CDR3 protein: CASRQSSSYEQYF. The DNA of the CDR3 is TGTGCCAGTAGGCAGAGCAGCTCCTACGAGCAGTACTTC.

The CDR3 here is CSHSGGEQFF. For the CDR3, the DNA is TGCAGCCATAGTGGAGGGGAGCAGTTCTTC. V usage is TRBV29-1 and J usage is TRBJ2-1, with D perhaps TRBD2 (6 bases). The germline V gene has CDR1 SQVTM and CDR2 ANQGSEA. CDR3 length equals 10 residues. Trimming shortened V by 8 bases and J by 10 bases, and 12 bases separated the two germline ends.

The rearrangement uses TRBV2 and TRBJ1-2; TRBD1 is a possible D gene (5 bases). The CDR3 has 12 amino acids. The V and J ends lost 9 bases and 2 bases respectively, with 10 bases between them. Germline values: CDR1 SNHLY, CDR2 FYNNEI. CDR3 protein: CARKTGNYGYTF. The CDR3 DNA follows: TGTGCCAGAAAAACAGGAAACTATGGCTACACCTTC.

Many counts were recorded for this clonotype. The chain links TRBV20-1 to TRBJ1-6; weak D call: TRBD1 (5 bases). V shed 5 bases and J shed 0 bases, with 11 bases lying between them. The CDR3 is 15 amino acids. Germline values: CDR1 DFQATT, CDR2 SNEGSKA (reference sequence). For the CDR3, the DNA is TGCAGTGCTTCCCAGGGAGGCTCCTATAATTCACCCCTCCACTTT. Amino acid sequence: CSASQGGSYNSPLHF.

This clonotype was recorded at least ten times. The rearrangement links TRBV4-3 to TRBJ1-2; 7 bases align to TRBD1. Germline V lookup: CDR1 LGHNA, CDR2 YSLEER. V shed 3 bases and J 1 base; nucleotides not matched to a gene: 5. The CDR3 covers 15 residues. The CDR3 bases are TGCGCCAGCAGCCAGCACCGGGACAGTAACTATGGCTACACCTTC. It yields the protein CASSQHRDSNYGYTF.

J is TRBJ2-5 and V is TRBV29-1; 11 nucleotides line up with TRBD2. The CDR3 runs to 14 residues. Germline trimming cut 4 bases from V and 5 bases from J; bases unmatched to any gene: 6. Germline values: CDR1 SQVTM, CDR2 ANQGSEA. CDR3 loop: CSVGSGGAYETQYF. The CDR3 region has the DNA TGCAGCGTTGGTAGCGGGGGGGCCTATGAGACCCAGTACTTC.

This clonotype was seen repeatedly, ten times or more. The chain couples TRBV12-3 or TRBV12-4 to TRBJ2-3, with TRBD1 as a possible D gene (6 bases). V was clipped by 4 bases and J by 5 bases, with 16 bases between them. CDR3 length: 15 amino acids. The chain's CDR3 is CASSSLRDNIDTQYF. Here the CDR3 DNA reads TGTGCCAGCAGTTCTCTCCGGGACAATATAGATACGCAGTATTTT.

The V gene is TRBV5-4, the J gene TRBJ2-3, with D tentatively TRBD1 or TRBD2 (7 bases each). This CDR3 is 15 amino acids long. Germline CDR1 and CDR2: SGHNT and YYREEE (reference sequence). V lost 1 base to trimming and J lost 5 bases, with 14 bases between them. In nucleotides, the CDR3 is TGTGCCAGCAGCTTGCGGCAGGGGGAGGGAGATACGCAGTATTTT. Its protein product is CASSLRQGEGDTQYF.

J is TRBJ2-1 and V is TRBV20-1; 11 bases are shared with TRBD2. CDR3 length equals 14 residues. V lost 0 bases, J lost 8 bases, and 3 bases stayed unmatched. Per the germline V gene, CDR1 is DFQATT and CDR2 is SNEGSKA (reference sequence). The DNA of the CDR3 is TGCAGTGCTAGAGATCTACTAGCGGGGGATGAGCAGTTCTTC. Translating it yields CSARDLLAGDEQFF.

This clonotype was seen a few times. The chain couples TRBV24-1 to TRBJ2-5; TRBD1 aligns across 9 bases. The V gene end was trimmed by 4 bases and the J gene end by 3 bases; junction bases not matched to a gene: 8. This CDR3 is built from 16 residues. Germline V gene sequence: CDR1 KGHDR, CDR2 SFDVKD. CDR3 residues: CATSEPGTGIEETQYF. CDR3 sequence (DNA): TGTGCCACCAGTGAACCCGGGACAGGGATCGAAGAGACCCAGTACTTC.

Regarding this clonotype: A much larger clone lies a single base off, so this may be a read error. The chain is built from TRBV20-1 and TRBJ2-1; a weak D match, TRBD1 (5 bases). In germline, CDR1 is DFQATT, CDR2 SNEGSKA (reference sequence). V was shortened by 3 bases and J by 3 bases, with 12 bases between the two germline ends. The CDR3 runs 14 residues. As DNA, the CDR3 is TGCAGTGCTAGTCCCCCAGGGCACTACAATGAGCAGTTCTTC. This translates into CSASPPGHYNEQFF.

Comment on this clonotype: The CDR3 does not end in the conserved phenylalanine or tryptophan, so this is likely a read error. The DNA is omitted, as the CDR3 cannot be located on it reliably, and the CDR3 follows TCRdb's listing. V usage is TRBV7-2 and J usage is TRBJ2-2; the table's D call of TRBD1 was not tested on the DNA. Looked up from germline, CDR1 is SGHTA and CDR2 is FQGNSA. The length of the CDR3 is 14 amino acids, counting both ends. This chain's CDR3 is CASSWAGGSGELSS.

The chain has TRBV20-1 and TRBJ2-5, with a possible D match to TRBD2 (5 bases). Germline V CDR1 and CDR2: DFQATT, SNEGSKA (reference sequence). V lost 5 bases and J 4 bases, leaving 11 bases between the germline ends. The CDR3 runs to 12 residues. The CDR3 nucleotides read TGCAGTGCTCTGAACGAGGGAGAGACCCAGTACTTC. Translation: CSALNEGETQYF.